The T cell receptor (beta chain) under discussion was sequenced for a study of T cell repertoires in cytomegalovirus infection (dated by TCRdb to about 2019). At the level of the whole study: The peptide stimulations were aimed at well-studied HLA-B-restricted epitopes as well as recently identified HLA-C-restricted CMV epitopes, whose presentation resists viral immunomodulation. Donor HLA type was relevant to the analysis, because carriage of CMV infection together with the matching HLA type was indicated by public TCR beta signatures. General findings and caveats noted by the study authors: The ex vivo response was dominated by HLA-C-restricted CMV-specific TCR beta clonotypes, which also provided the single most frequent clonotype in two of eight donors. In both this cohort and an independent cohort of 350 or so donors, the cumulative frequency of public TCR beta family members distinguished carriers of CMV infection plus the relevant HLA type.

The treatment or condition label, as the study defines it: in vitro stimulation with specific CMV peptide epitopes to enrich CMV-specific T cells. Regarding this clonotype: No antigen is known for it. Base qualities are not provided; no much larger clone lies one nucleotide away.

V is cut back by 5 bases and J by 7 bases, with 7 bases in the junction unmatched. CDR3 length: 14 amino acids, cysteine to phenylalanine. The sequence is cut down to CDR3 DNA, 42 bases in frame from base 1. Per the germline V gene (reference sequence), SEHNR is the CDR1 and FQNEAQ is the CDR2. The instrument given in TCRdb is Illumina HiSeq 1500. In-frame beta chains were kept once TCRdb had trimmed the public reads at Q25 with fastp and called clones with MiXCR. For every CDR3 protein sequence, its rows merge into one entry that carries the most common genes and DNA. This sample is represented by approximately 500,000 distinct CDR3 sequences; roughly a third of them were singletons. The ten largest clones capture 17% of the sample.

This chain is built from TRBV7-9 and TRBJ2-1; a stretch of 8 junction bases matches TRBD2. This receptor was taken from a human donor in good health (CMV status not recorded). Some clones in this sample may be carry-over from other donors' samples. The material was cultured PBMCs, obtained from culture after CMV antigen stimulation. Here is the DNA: TGTGCCAGCAGCCTCCGGGGGGGGCTAAATGAGCAGTTCTTC. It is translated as CASSLRGGLNEQFF.